The sequence of this T cell receptor beta chain was determined in a study of shared clonotypes between healthy human individuals. Study in general: CD8 memory received one plate per donor, CD8 naive two, CD4 memory three and CD4 naive three. Study findings and constraints: A few donors shared approximately 5% of their naive CD4 clonotypes.

This clone was seen a handful of times. Its specificity is unknown. Trimming shortened V by 4 bases and J by 3 bases, and 12 bases separated the two germline ends. This CDR3 comprises 13 residues. Germline CDR1 reads SQVTM; CDR2 reads ANQGSEA. Everyone who donated was a Caucasian adult who lived in Nashville, Tennessee. It was into CD45RA+ naive and CD45RA-negative memory subsets that the CD4+ cells were split. The repertoire was sequenced with immunoSEQ multiplex PCR; TCRdb's copy has only in-frame clones and lacks some. The table lists about a million clones, about 80% of them singletons, with roughly 0.82% in the top ten.

This sequence originates from a man younger than 35 in good health. Some clones in this sample may be carry-over from other donors' samples. V is TRBV29-1 and J is TRBJ1-1; D unclear. The specimen was memory CD4+ T cells from PBMCs. Subset denoted: CD45RA-negative fraction. The CDR3 region has the DNA TGCAGCGTTGGACGGGTAGGAGACACTGAAGCTTTCTTT. This sequence encodes CSVGRVGDTEAFF.